These 14 T cell receptor beta chains share one sample of origin, sequenced in a study of blood T cell repertoires in COVID-19. Only in-frame clones appear in the TCRdb table, and some are missing; sequencing was by immunoSEQ multiplex PCR. The table has roughly 190,000 clones, about 86% seen once. What was sequenced was peripheral blood. These receptor sequences come from a woman at least 80 years old in a cohort sampled during active or convalescent COVID-19.

Here the CDR3 reads CASSLGQGRNEQFF. The CDR3 DNA reads TGCGCCAGCAGCTTGGGACAGGGGAGGAATGAGCAGTTCTTC. The chain joins TRBV5-1 to TRBJ2-1, with 8 nucleotides matching TRBD1. Germline V gene lookup returns CDR1 SGHRS and CDR2 YFSETQ. V gave up 0 bases and J gave up 7 bases; unmatched junction bases: 3. The CDR3 length is 14 residues.

CDR3 sequence (DNA): TGCGCCAGCAGCTTGCGGTCGAAACTAGCGGGAGTGACCAAAAACATTCAGTACTTC. This gives the protein CASSLRSKLAGVTKNIQYF. V gene TRBV5-1 combines with J gene TRBJ2-4; 11 positions match TRBD2. From germline, CDR1 is SGHRS and CDR2 YFSETQ. V was clipped by 1 base and J by 2 bases; unmatched bases: 11. CDR3 length: 19 amino acids.

The gene calls are TRBV11-3 and TRBJ2-3; 10 nucleotides match TRBD2. Per germline, CDR1 SGHNT and CDR2 YENEEA. J gave up 2 bases and V 5 bases, and 1 base lay outside the gene matches. The CDR3 extends over 14 amino acids. The CDR3, as DNA: TGTGCCAGCAGCAGCGGGGGGGTCACAGATACGCAGTATTTT. Its translation: CASSSGGVTDTQYF.

The V call is TRBV5-1, the J call TRBJ1-6; D might be TRBD1 (6 bases). Germline-derived CDR1 and CDR2 are SGHRS and YFSETQ. Trimming stripped 4 bases from V and 2 bases from J, with 10 bases between. The CDR3 runs 15 residues. CDR3 amino acids: CASSMGHTYNSPLHF. The CDR3 DNA reads as TGCGCCAGCAGCATGGGACATACCTATAATTCACCCCTCCACTTT.

The V call is TRBV5-4, the J call TRBJ1-4, with D tentatively TRBD1 (6 bases). The CDR3 is 15 amino acids. CDR1 and CDR2 (germline): SGHNT, YYREEE (reference sequence). Trimming left V 6 bases short and J 8 bases short, with 20 bases between. CDR3 in DNA: TGTGCCAGCAAAACCCTTGGGCAGGGACAAGAAAAACTGTTTTTT. Amino acids: CASKTLGQGQEKLFF.

This chain connects TRBV7-2 to TRBJ2-3, with 9 nucleotides matching TRBD2. This CDR3 is 18 amino acids long. Germline CDR1 SGHTA, CDR2 FQGNSA. V trimming: 0 bases; J trimming: 4 bases; junction bases outside the gene matches: 11. In DNA, the CDR3 is TGTGCCAGCAGCTTAGCGCTGGTTGCGGGGGGGCCCGCAGATACGCAGTATTTT. Its translation: CASSLALVAGGPADTQYF.

The rearrangement links TRBV11-3 to TRBJ2-7; TRBD1 is a possible D gene (6 bases). This CDR3 has 17 residues. CDR1 is SGHNT and CDR2 is YENEEA in the germline V gene. V lost 1 base, J lost 0 bases, and 16 bases lay in between. DNA of the CDR3: TGTGCCAGCAGCTTAGGGGGCCTGGGGGCGGTCTCCTACGAGCAGTACTTC. Translated, it gives CASSLGGLGAVSYEQYF.

With regard to this clone: Different DNA sequences within this sample yield the same CDR3. J is TRBJ2-7 and V is TRBV7-2; 11 bases align to TRBD1. The CDR3 is made up of 14 amino acids. Germline loops: CDR1 SGHTA, CDR2 FQGNSA. V gave up 5 bases and J gave up 2 bases; unmatched junction bases: 2. The CDR3 region has the DNA TGTGCCAGCAGCCTGGGACAGGGGGCCTACGAGCAGTACTTC. Translated, it gives CASSLGQGAYEQYF.

This clone was seen a handful of times. V and J are TRBV27 and TRBJ1-1; 10 bases fit TRBD1. CDR3 length: 14 residues. Germline assignment: CDR1 MNHEY and CDR2 SMNVEV (reference sequence). V trimming: 3 bases; J trimming: 4 bases; junction bases outside the gene matches: 2. CDR3 in DNA: TGTGCCAGCAGTTTGGGACAGGGGAGCACTGAAGCTTTCTTT. Translating gives CASSLGQGSTEAFF.

The rearrangement uses TRBV9 and TRBJ2-3, with a weak D call TRBD2 (6 bases). Germline V gene lookup returns CDR1 SGDLS and CDR2 YYNGEE. CDR3 length: 16 amino acids. The V and J ends lost 0 bases and 2 bases respectively, with 13 bases between them. The CDR3 sequence: CASSVEAGPYTDTQYF. CDR3 nucleotide sequence: TGTGCCAGCAGCGTAGAAGCGGGCCCATACACAGATACGCAGTATTTT.

V gene TRBV28 combines with J gene TRBJ1-5; D is undetermined. The V end was cut by 2 bases, the J end by 1 base, with 9 bases between. Germline V lookup: CDR1 MDHEN, CDR2 SYDVKM. The CDR3 loop spans 15 amino acids. CDR3 nucleotide sequence: TGTGCCAGCAGTTTAGGCCAGGCGAGCAATCAGCCCCAGCATTTT. Protein product: CASSLGQASNQPQHF.

This chain connects TRBV11-2 to TRBJ1-1; weak D call: TRBD1 (6 bases). The CDR3 loop spans 15 amino acids. V was shortened by 6 bases and J by 3 bases, with 17 bases between the two germline ends. Germline values: CDR1 SGHAT, CDR2 FQNNGV. The CDR3 loop is CASRSLRGTDTEAFF. The CDR3 region has the DNA TGTGCCAGCAGGTCTTTAAGGGGGACCGACACTGAAGCTTTCTTT.

The CDR3 DNA sequence: TGTGCCAGCGACCCCGGGACAGCGAGCACCTACGAGCAGTACTTC. Translating gives CASDPGTASTYEQYF. This chain links TRBV6-5 with TRBJ2-7; 7 bases map to TRBD1. The germline V gene encodes CDR1 MNHEY and CDR2 SVGAGI. J gave up 2 bases and V 8 bases, and 12 bases lay outside the gene matches. CDR3 length: 15 amino acids.

This clone has more than one count but fewer than ten. CDR3 nucleotide sequence: TGTGCCAGCAGTCCGAATTACAGGGCCAATGAGCAGTTCTTC. Encoded protein: CASSPNYRANEQFF. V and J are TRBV6-5 and TRBJ2-1, with D possibly matching TRBD1 (6 bases). The CDR3 sequence is 14 residues long. The germline gives CDR1 MNHEY, CDR2 SVGAGI. Trimming took 5 bases from V and 6 from J, leaving 14 bases between them.